This TCR beta chain was found in a study of T cells after yellow fever vaccination. The study, taken as a whole, reports: The presence of abundant clonotypes contaminating from the bulk population was possible in FACS-sorted repertoires. Just a small share of clonotypes turned up in the CD4 compartment as well as the CD8 compartment.

For TCR, cDNA came from 5'RACE template switching, which added a universal primer site and UMIs. TCRdb passed the 5' RACE reads through MiXCR, listing each CDR3 protein once. The sample includes roughly 250,000 distinct CDR3 sequences, 10% to 15% of them seen just once. Only a few counts were recorded for this clonotype. What it binds is unknown. This CDR3 region has 20 residues. J lost 9 bases, V lost 8 bases, and 26 bases had no gene match. The germline CDR1 and CDR2 sequences are MDHEN and SYDVKM. The receptor's source is a young man who received the YFV17D yellow fever vaccine. The source was CD4+ T cells sorted from PBMCs, collected 45 days after the yellow fever booster vaccination. The gene calls are TRBV28 and TRBJ2-1; 12 bases are shared with TRBD2. The CDR3 sequence is CASPRGPGQRTSGTGGEQFF. The CDR3 region has the DNA TGTGCCAGCCCCCGGGGTCCGGGACAACGGACTAGCGGGACGGGGGGTGAGCAGTTCTTC. Filled out from reference TRBV28 and TRBJ2-1, the complete variable domain reads DVKVTQSSRYLVKRTGEKVFLECVQDMDHENMFWYRQDPGLGLRLIYFSYDVKMKEKGDIPEGYSVSREKKERFSLILESASTNQTSMYLCASPRGPGQRTSGTGGEQFFGPGTRLTVL.